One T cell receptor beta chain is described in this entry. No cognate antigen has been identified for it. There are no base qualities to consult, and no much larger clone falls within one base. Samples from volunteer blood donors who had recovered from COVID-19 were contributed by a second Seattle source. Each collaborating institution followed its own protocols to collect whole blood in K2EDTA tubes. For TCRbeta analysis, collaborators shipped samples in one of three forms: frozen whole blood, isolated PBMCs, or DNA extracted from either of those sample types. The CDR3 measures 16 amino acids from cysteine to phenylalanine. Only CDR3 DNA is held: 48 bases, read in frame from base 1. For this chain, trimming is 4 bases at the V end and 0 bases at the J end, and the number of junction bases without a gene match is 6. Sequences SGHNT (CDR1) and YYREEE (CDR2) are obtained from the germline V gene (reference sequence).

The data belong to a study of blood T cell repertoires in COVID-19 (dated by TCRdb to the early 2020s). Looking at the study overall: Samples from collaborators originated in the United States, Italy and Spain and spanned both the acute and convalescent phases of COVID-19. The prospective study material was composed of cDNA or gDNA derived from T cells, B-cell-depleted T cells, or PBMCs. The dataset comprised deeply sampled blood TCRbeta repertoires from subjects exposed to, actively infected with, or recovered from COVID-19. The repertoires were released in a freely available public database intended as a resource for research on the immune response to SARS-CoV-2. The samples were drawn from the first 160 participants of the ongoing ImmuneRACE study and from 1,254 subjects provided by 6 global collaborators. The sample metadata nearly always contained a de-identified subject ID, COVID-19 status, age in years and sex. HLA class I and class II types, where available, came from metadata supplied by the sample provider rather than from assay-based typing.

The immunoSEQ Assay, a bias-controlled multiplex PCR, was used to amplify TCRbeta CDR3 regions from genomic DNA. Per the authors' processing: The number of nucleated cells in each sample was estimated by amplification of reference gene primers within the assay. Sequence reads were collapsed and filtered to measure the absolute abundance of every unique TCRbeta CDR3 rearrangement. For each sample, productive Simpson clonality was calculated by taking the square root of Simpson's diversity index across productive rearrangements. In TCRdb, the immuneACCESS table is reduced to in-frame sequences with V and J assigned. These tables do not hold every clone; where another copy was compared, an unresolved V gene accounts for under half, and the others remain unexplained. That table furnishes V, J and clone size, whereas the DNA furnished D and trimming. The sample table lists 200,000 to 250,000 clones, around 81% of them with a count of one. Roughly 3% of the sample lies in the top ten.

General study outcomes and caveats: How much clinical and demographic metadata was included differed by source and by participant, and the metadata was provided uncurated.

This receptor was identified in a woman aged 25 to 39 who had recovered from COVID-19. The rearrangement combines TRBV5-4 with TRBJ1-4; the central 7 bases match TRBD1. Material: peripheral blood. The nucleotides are TGTGCCAGCAGCCGTGGAGGGGGCGCAACTAATGAAAAACTGTTTTTT. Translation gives CASSRGGGATNEKLFF.